What follows describes a single T cell receptor (beta chain). The antigen is unknown. There were likely unrecorded immune exposures, though donors were nominally healthy when sampled. The PCR used 60 Vbeta and 13 Jbeta primers. Produced via immunoSEQ multiplex PCR; TCRdb's table is partial and in-frame only. The data contain some 200,000 clones, roughly 80% of them singletons. These data belong to a study of cytomegalovirus exposure and HLA in healthy donors. The study's findings and limits: Owing to their indistinguishability, certain V segments, notably TRBV6-2 and TRBV6-3, were excluded. Analysis was performed later, and it showed HLA-associated TCR beta chains to be more clonally expanded than equally common others.

CDR1 and CDR2 (germline): KGHSH, LQKENI. Trimming left V 3 bases short and J 3 bases short, with 8 bases between. The CDR3 totals 13 residues. This chain links TRBV18 with TRBJ1-1; D not certain. Sequenced input: PBMCs. This TCR derives from a man in his fifties or sixties in good health and CMV-seronegative. CDR3 amino acids: CASSPGLDTEAFF. CDR3 in DNA: TGTGCCAGCTCACCCGGTTTAGACACTGAAGCTTTCTTT.